The present TCR beta chain was sequenced within a study of T-cell reconstitution after alpha-beta-depleted transplantation in children. V lost 6 bases to trimming and J lost 0 bases, with 14 bases between them. CDR1 and CDR2 from the germline V gene are MNHNS and SASEGT. The CDR3 totals 15 residues. Unique molecular identifiers were used to barcode this TCRbeta library. Each CDR3 protein gets one entry after TCRdb re-called the PCR reads with MiXCR. The data hold about 300,000 distinct CDR3 sequences, with roughly 7.8% observed a single time. As concerns this clonotype: Its target is not known.

Findings and limits, study-wide: Alpha-beta T cells about two months after transplant reportedly derived from several hundred expanded graft clones. By one year post-transplant, T-cell counts and diversity largely arose from T cells that were newly produced. Several patients had high TCRbeta diversity at day 60; it came from surviving recipient T cells and thymic progenitors.

This chain uses TRBV6-1 with TRBJ1-1, with TRBD1 as a possible D gene (5 bases). This material consisted of peripheral blood, taken 360 days after TCRalphabeta/CD19-depleted stem cell transplant. This receptor was taken from a female patient between 2 and 15 years old who had a stem cell transplant for Fanconi anemia, so the T cells may come from the graft donor. The CDR3 spells CASSVRQLMNTEAFF. The CDR3, as DNA: TGTGCCAGCAGCGTACGACAGCTCATGAACACTGAAGCTTTCTTT.